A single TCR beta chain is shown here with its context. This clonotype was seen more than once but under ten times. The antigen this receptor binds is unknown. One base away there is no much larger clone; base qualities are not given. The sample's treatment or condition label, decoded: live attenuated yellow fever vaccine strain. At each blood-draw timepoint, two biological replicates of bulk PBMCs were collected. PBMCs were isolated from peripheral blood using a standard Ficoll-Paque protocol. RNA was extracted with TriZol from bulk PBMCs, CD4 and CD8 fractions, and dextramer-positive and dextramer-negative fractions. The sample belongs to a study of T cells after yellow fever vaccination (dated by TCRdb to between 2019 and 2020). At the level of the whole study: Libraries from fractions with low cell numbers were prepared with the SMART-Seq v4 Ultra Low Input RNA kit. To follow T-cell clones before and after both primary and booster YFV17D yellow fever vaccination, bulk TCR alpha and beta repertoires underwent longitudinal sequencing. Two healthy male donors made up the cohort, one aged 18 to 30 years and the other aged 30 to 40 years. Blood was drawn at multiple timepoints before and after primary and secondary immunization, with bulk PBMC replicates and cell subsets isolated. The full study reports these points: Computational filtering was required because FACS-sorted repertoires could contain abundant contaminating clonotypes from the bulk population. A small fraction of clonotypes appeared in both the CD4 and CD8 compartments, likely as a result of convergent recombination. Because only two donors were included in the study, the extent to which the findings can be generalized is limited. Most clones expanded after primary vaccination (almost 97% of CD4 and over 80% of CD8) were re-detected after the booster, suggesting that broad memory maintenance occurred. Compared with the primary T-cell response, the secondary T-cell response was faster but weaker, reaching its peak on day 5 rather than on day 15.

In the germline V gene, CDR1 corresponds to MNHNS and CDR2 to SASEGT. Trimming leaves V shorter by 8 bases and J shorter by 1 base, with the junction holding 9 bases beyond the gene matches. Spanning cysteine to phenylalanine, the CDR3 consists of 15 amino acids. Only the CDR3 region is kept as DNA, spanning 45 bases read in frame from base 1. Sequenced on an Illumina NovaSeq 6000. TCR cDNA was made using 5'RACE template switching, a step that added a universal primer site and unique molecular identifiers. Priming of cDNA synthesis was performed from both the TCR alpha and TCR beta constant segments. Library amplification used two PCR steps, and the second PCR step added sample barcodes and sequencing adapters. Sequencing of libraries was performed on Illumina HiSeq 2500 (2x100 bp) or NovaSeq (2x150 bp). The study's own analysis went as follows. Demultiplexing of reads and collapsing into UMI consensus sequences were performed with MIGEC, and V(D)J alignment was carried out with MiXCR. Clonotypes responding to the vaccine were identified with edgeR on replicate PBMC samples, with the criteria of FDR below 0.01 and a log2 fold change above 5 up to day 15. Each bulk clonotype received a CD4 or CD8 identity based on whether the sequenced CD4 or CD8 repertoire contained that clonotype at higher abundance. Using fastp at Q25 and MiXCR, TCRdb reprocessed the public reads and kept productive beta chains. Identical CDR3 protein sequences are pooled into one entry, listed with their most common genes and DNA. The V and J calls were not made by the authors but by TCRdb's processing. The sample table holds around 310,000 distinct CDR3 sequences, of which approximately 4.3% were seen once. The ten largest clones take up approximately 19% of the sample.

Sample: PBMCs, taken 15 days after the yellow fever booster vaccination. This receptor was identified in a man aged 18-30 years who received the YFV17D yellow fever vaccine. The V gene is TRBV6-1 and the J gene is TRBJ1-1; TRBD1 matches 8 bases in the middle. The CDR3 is CASGPRDRSNTEAFF. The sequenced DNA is TGTGCCAGCGGCCCCCGGGACAGGTCGAACACTGAAGCTTTCTTT.